These T cell receptor beta chains were read from a single sample in a study of control samples from healthy donors and cancer patients. Sequencing used immunoSEQ multiplex PCR; TCRdb keeps in-frame clones, though not all of them. The sample lists under 150,000 clones, around 90% seen once, with approximately 2.3% in the top ten. Sequencing was performed on blood. The receptors were sampled from a woman between 65 and 79 years old in good health. CDR3s include the opening cysteine and the closing phenylalanine or tryptophan. A D gene is named only where the DNA matches it firmly.

CDR3 protein	D gene	V gene	J gene
CASSWDGKNTEAFF	-	TRBV5-1	TRBJ1-1
CASGSRLAGFGQFF	TRBD2	TRBV12-5	TRBJ2-1
CASSYSKGANYGYTF	TRBD1	TRBV6-5	TRBJ1-2
CASSYSYGRYEQYF	-	TRBV6-5	TRBJ2-7
CASSLDLGDTEAFF	-	TRBV7-9	TRBJ1-1
CATSRDGGGGFYNEQFF	-	TRBV15	TRBJ2-1
CASSEIGTRSYNEQFF	-	TRBV6-1	TRBJ2-1
CASSARGRGNSPLHF	-	TRBV11-2	TRBJ1-6
CASSPGEYEQYF	-	TRBV2	TRBJ2-7
CDRGGYSPLHF	-	TRBV24-1	TRBJ1-6
CASSVATGPNTEAFF	-	TRBV9	TRBJ1-1
CASSLSRGGAGEQFF	TRBD2	TRBV5-1	TRBJ2-1
CASSLSPNQPQHF	-	TRBV5-4	TRBJ1-5
CASSFVGASDTQYF	-	TRBV7-9	TRBJ2-3
CASSIGQGPREQYF	TRBD1	TRBV9	TRBJ2-7
CASSLGPRGGSYEQYF	-	TRBV27	TRBJ2-7
CATRGGDYGYTF	-	TRBV2	TRBJ1-2
CASSPAHDRRARYF	-	TRBV21-1	TRBJ2-3
CASSFWGAGEQYF	-	TRBV5-5	TRBJ2-7
CASSLGGNSPLHF	-	TRBV5-5	TRBJ1-6
CASSQLNRFVVNLGGYTF	-	TRBV4-1	TRBJ1-2
CASSFEQGATYGYTF	TRBD1	TRBV7-9	TRBJ1-2
CASSWRTPGSYEQYF	-	TRBV5-1	TRBJ2-7
CASSSAMGGNQPQHF	-	TRBV6-5	TRBJ1-5
CASSSPRSGDTEAFF	-	TRBV6-5	TRBJ1-1
CSASRSYEQYF	-	TRBV20-1	TRBJ2-7
CASSSSAAGNTIYF	-	TRBV18	TRBJ1-3
CASSLGEAGSLEQFF	-	TRBV5-6	TRBJ2-1
CASSDTGETQYF	-	TRBV6-4	TRBJ2-5
CASSQESAHRGSYEQYF	-	TRBV4-2	TRBJ2-7
CASRGDREGYGYTF	TRBD1	TRBV6-6	TRBJ1-2
CSGGVPQGKLFF	-	TRBV29-1	TRBJ1-4
CASSAQSETQYF	-	TRBV2	TRBJ2-5